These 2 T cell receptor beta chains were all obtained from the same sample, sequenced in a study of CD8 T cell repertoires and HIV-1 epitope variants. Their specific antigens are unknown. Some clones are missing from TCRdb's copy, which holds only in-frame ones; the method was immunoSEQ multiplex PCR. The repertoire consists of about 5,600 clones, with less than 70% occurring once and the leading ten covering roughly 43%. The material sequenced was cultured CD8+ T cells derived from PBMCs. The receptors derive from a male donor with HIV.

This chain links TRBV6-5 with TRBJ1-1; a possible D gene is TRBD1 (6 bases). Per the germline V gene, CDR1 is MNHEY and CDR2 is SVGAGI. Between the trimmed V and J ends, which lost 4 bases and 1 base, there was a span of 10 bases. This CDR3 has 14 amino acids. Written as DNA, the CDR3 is TGTGCCAGCAGTTCCCCACAGGGGAACACTGAAGCTTTCTTT. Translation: CASSSPQGNTEAFF.

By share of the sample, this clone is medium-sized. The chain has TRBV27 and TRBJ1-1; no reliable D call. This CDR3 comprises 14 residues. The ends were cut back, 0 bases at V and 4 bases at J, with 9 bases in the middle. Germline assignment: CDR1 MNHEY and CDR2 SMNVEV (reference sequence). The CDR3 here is CASSLSGVATEAFF. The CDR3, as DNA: TGTGCCAGCAGTTTATCCGGTGTCGCCACTGAAGCTTTCTTT.